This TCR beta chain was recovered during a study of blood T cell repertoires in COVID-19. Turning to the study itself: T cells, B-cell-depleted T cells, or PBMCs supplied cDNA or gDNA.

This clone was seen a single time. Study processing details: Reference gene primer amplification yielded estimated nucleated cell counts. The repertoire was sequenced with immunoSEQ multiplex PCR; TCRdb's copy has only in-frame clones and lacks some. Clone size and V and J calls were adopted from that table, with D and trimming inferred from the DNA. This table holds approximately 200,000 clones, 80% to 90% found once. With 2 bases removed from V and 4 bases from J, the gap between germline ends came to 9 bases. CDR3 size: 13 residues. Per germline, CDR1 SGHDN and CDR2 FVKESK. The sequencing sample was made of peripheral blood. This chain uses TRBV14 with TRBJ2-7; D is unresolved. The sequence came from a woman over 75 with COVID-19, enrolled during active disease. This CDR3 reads CASSQLFLYEQYF. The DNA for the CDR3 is TGTGCCAGCAGCCAACTATTCCTTTACGAGCAGTACTTC.